Below are 21 T cell receptor beta chains sequenced from a single sample in a study of blood T cells in healthy people across ages (dated by TCRdb to the mid-2010s). Library preparation employed 5' RACE. The run used an Illumina HiSeq 2500. A second roughly 7 to 11 cycle PCR used a sample-barcoded 5' primer and a J-beta primer mix. TCRdb ran its own pipeline on the public reads, namely fastp trimming at Q25 and MiXCR clone calling, and kept in-frame beta chains. A single entry per CDR3 protein holds the most common genes and DNA from its merged rows. This sample has 700,000 to 850,000 distinct CDR3 sequences in its table, and approximately 35% of those were observed once. Under 15% of the sample goes to the ten largest clones. The sequenced sample consisted of blood. The receptors stem from a man between 18 and 35 years old in good health.

The rearrangement links TRBV20-1 to TRBJ2-5; TRBD2 agrees at 13 bases. CDR1 is DFQATT, CDR2 SNEGSKA, per germline (reference sequence). V dropped 3 bases and J dropped 5; count of bases not matched to a gene: 6. This CDR3 is 15 amino acids long. The CDR3 sequence is CSASEGLAGLETQYF. The CDR3 DNA reads as TGCAGTGCTAGTGAGGGACTAGCGGGGTTGGAGACCCAGTACTTC.

This clonotype was observed a handful of times. The rearrangement links TRBV5-5 to TRBJ1-4; D call uncertain. Germline assignment: CDR1 SGHKS and CDR2 YYEKEE (reference sequence). This CDR3 comprises 13 residues. The V and J ends lost 0 bases and 7 bases respectively, with 7 bases between them. The CDR3 region is CASSLVPPEKLFF. DNA for the CDR3: TGTGCCAGCAGCTTGGTGCCCCCTGAAAAACTGTTTTTT.

The V and J genes are TRBV7-9 and TRBJ2-1, with a tentative D call TRBD1 (5 bases). There are 18 residues in the CDR3. CDR1 is SEHNR and CDR2 is FQNEAQ in the germline V gene (reference sequence). The germline V and J ends were trimmed by 1 base and 0 bases, with 16 bases remaining between them. The CDR3 sequence is CASSLVAHGQGSYNEQFF. The CDR3 region has the DNA TGTGCCAGCAGCTTAGTAGCCCACGGCCAGGGCTCCTACAATGAGCAGTTCTTC.

This clonotype was picked up a small number of times. V gene TRBV12-3 or TRBV12-4 combines with J gene TRBJ2-1, with D unclear. The length of the CDR3 is 14 residues. The V end was cut by 0 bases, the J end by 7 bases, with 10 bases between. Here the CDR3 reads CASSLAPAANEQFF. The CDR3 nucleotides are TGTGCCAGCAGTTTAGCCCCTGCCGCGAATGAGCAGTTCTTC.

This clonotype was detected once. With a much larger clone just one base away, this may be a read error. This chain uses TRBV20-1 with TRBJ1-5; tentative D call: TRBD1 (5 bases). Germline V gene data show CDR1 as DFQATT and CDR2 as SNEGSKA (reference sequence). This CDR3 has 14 amino acids. In DNA form, the CDR3 reads TGCAGTGCTAGAGAGGGGGGGATCAATCAGCCCCGGCATTTT. Its protein is CSAREGGINQPRHF.

This clonotype was seen more than once but under ten times. This chain uses TRBV15 with TRBJ1-4; D not resolved. Trimming removed 2 bases at V and 0 bases at J, with 7 bases between. Germline V lookup: CDR1 LNHNV, CDR2 YYDKDF (reference sequence). There are 15 residues in the CDR3. The CDR3 region is CATSRTSSTNEKLFF. As DNA, the CDR3 is TGTGCCACCAGCAGAACCTCTTCAACTAATGAAAAACTGTTTTTT.

This clonotype was observed a few times. The chain is built from TRBV4-2 and TRBJ1-4; possible D gene TRBD1, 5 bases. This CDR3 region has 15 residues. V was pared by 4 bases and J by 8 bases, with 17 bases between. Germline CDR1 is LGHNA and CDR2 is YNFKEQ. The CDR3 protein is CASSPLPGVDEKLFF. CDR3 in DNA: TGTGCCAGCAGCCCCCTTCCGGGGGTCGACGAAAAACTGTTTTTT.

The genes are TRBV20-1 and TRBJ1-1; D is unresolved. The germline CDR1 and CDR2 sequences are DFQATT and SNEGSKA (reference sequence). V lost 2 bases, J lost 2 bases, and 9 bases lay in between. The CDR3 length is 13 residues. Written as DNA, the CDR3 is TGCAGTGCTAGACAGGAGCCAAACACTGAAGCTTTCTTT. It codes for CSARQEPNTEAFF.

V usage is TRBV7-2 and J usage is TRBJ2-7; D uncertain. V shed 1 base and J shed 2 bases, with 12 bases lying between them. Germline V CDR1 and CDR2: SGHTA, FQGNSA. This CDR3 has 15 amino acids. DNA of the CDR3: TGTGCCAGCAGCTTAGACCGAACAGAAACCTACGAGCAGTACTTC. This encodes CASSLDRTETYEQYF.

Of note for this clonotype: This may be a read error, as it is one base from a much larger clone. The chain is built from TRBV20-1 and TRBJ2-7, with D perhaps matching TRBD2 (5 bases). The J call is in doubt because the DNA end fits TRBJ2-5 better. Germline-derived CDR1 and CDR2 are DFQATT and SNEGSKA (reference sequence). There are 13 residues in the CDR3. The CDR3 DNA is TGCAGTACTAGAGAAGGCACAAAAGAGACCCAGTACTTC. Its protein is CSTREGTKETQYF.

V and J are TRBV7-2 and TRBJ1-2, with D maybe TRBD1 (5 bases). Germline CDR1 SGHTA, CDR2 FQGNSA. The CDR3 length is 12 residues. Trimming cost V 5 bases and J 8 bases, with 12 bases left between them. CDR3 sequence (DNA): TGTGCCAGCAGCCCGGACAAAAGAGGCTACACCTTC. As protein: CASSPDKRGYTF.

The V call is TRBV7-3, the J call TRBJ1-2; TRBD1 might be the D (5 bases). Trimming removed 6 bases at V and 5 bases at J, with 19 bases between. Per the germline V gene, CDR1 is SGHTA and CDR2 is FQGTGA. CDR3 length equals 15 residues. CDR3 nucleotide sequence: TGTGCCAGCAGTCCCACCGGGGCACTCGATTATGGCTACACCTTC. It specifies CASSPTGALDYGYTF.

The rearrangement joins TRBV20-1 to TRBJ2-2, with 7 bases matching TRBD2. Trimming cost V 3 bases and J 6 bases; bases outside gene matches: 10. The CDR3 covers 15 residues. Germline values: CDR1 DFQATT, CDR2 SNEGSKA (reference sequence). The CDR3 DNA is TGCAGTGCTAGCCCGCGACTAGCAAGCCCCGGGGAGCTGTTTTTT. Its protein is CSASPRLASPGELFF.

The rearrangement uses TRBV5-6 and TRBJ2-5; 9 bases fit TRBD1. V lost 0 bases to trimming and J lost 4 bases; unmatched junction nucleotides: 7. Germline V gene data show CDR1 as SGHDT and CDR2 as YYEEEE. This CDR3 region has 16 residues. This CDR3 is CASSLGPTGGRETQYF. DNA for the CDR3: TGTGCCAGCAGCTTGGGCCCGACAGGGGGTAGAGAGACCCAGTACTTC.

The DNA of the CDR3 is TGCGCCAGCAGCCAAGATCAGGGTTGGTACGAGCAGTACTTC. This gives the protein CASSQDQGWYEQYF. The genes are TRBV4-3 and TRBJ2-7; D is possibly TRBD1 (5 bases). Germline CDR1 LGHNA, CDR2 YSLEER. The CDR3 has 14 amino acids. V was shortened by 0 bases and J by 4 bases, with 10 bases between the two germline ends.

This clonotype has only a few counts. V and J are TRBV6-2 or TRBV6-3 and TRBJ2-5; 12 bases line up with TRBD2. This CDR3 comprises 17 residues. The V gene end was trimmed by 5 bases and the J gene end by 1 base; junction bases not matched to a gene: 8. The germline CDR1 and CDR2 sequences are MNHEY and SVGEGT. The CDR3 reads CASSRRLAGALQETQYF. The CDR3 nucleotides read TGTGCCAGCAGTCGAAGACTAGCGGGGGCCCTCCAAGAGACCCAGTACTTC.

On this clonotype itself: One junction end does not reproduce the germline sequence, and a read error may be involved. The V and J genes are TRBV5-1 and TRBJ2-1; 9 positions agree with TRBD1. This CDR3 is built from 15 residues. Germline loops: CDR1 SGHRS, CDR2 YFSETQ. The CDR3 loop reads CASSHRDRDYNGQFF. The CDR3, as DNA: TGCGCCAGCAGCCACCGGGACAGGGACTACAATGGGCAGTTCTTC. Complete variable domain (other parts from reference TRBV5-1 and TRBJ2-1): KAGVTQTPRYLIKTRGQQVTLSCSPISGHRSVSWYQQTPGQGLQFLFEYFSETQRNKGNFPGRFSGRQFSNSRSEMNVSTLELGDSALYLCASSHRDRDYNGQFFGPGTRLTVL.

This clonotype was detected many times. CDR3 residues: CSATTGGENEKLFF. Written as DNA, the CDR3 is TGCAGTGCGACTACAGGGGGCGAAAATGAAAAACTGTTTTTT. J is TRBJ1-4 and V is TRBV20-1, with TRBD1 matching 9 bases. The CDR3 is 14 residues long. Germline V gene sequence: CDR1 DFQATT, CDR2 SNEGSKA (reference sequence). With 6 bases clipped from V and 5 bases from J, the junction kept 7 bases outside the gene matches.

The CDR3 sequence is CASSQDLMRGAFF. The CDR3 DNA sequence: TGCGCCAGCAGCCAAGATCTTATGAGGGGGGCTTTCTTT. This sequence joins TRBV4-3 and TRBJ1-1; tentatively, D is TRBD1 (6 bases). Trimming cost V 0 bases and J 11 bases, with 13 bases left between them. Germline-derived CDR1 and CDR2 are LGHNA and YSLEER. This CDR3 comprises 13 residues.

The gene calls are TRBV5-8 and TRBJ2-3, with 7 nucleotides matching TRBD2. This CDR3 has 16 amino acids. In germline, CDR1 is SGHTS, CDR2 YDEGEE. The J segment lost 4 bases and the V segment lost 2 bases, leaving 10 bases of the junction unmatched. The CDR3 DNA follows: TGTGCCAGCAGCTTTTTCGGGGGGATGTTGGCAGATACGCAGTATTTT. This encodes CASSFFGGMLADTQYF. Full variable domain (missing parts from reference TRBV5-8 and TRBJ2-3): EAGVTQSPTHLIKTRGQQATLRCSPISGHTSVYWYQQALGLGLQFLLWYDEGEERNRGNFPPRFSGRQFPNYSSELNVNALELEDSALYLCASSFFGGMLADTQYFGPGTRLTVL.

This clonotype appeared a few times. The V call is TRBV6-5, the J call TRBJ2-1; weak D call: TRBD1 (6 bases). CDR1 and CDR2 from the germline V gene are MNHEY and SVGAGI. V lost 9 bases and J 6 bases, leaving 24 bases between the germline ends. The CDR3 has 16 amino acids. The CDR3 DNA reads as TGTGCCAGTTCCCTTGGGACCACTATAGGGGGCAATGAGCAGTTCTTC. Translation gives CASSLGTTIGGNEQFF.